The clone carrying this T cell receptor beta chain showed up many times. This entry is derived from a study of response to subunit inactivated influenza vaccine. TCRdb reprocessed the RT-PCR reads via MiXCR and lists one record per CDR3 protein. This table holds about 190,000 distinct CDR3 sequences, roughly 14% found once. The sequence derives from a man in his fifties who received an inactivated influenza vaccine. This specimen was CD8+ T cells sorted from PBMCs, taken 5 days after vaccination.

The DNA for the CDR3 is TGTGCCAGCACCCCCCAGGGAGGAGAGACCCAGTACTTC. This encodes CASTPQGGETQYF. The chain links TRBV7-9 to TRBJ2-5; the D gene is possibly TRBD2 (6 bases). V shed 7 bases and J shed 4 bases, with 13 bases lying between them. Germline assignment: CDR1 SEHNR and CDR2 FQNEAQ (reference sequence). This CDR3 comprises 13 residues.